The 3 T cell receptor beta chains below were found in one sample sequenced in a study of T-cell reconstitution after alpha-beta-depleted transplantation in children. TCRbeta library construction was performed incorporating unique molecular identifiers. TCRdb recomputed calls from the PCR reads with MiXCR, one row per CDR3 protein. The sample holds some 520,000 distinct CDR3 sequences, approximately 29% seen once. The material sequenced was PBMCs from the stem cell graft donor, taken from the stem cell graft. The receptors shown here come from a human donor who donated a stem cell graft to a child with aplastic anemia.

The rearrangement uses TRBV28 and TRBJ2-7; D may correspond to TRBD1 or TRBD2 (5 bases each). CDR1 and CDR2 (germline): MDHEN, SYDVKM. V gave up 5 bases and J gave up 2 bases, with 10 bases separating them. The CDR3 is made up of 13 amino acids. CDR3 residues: CASSTGPAYEQYF. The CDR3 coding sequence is TGTGCCAGCAGTACGGGACCGGCCTACGAGCAGTACTTC.

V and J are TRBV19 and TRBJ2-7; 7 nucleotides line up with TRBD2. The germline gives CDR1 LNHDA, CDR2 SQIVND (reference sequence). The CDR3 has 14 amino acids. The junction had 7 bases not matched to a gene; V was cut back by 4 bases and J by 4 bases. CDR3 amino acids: CASSSGSWAYEQYF. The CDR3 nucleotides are TGTGCCAGTAGTAGCGGGAGCTGGGCGTACGAGCAGTACTTC. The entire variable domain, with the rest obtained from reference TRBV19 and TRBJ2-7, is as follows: DGGITQSPKYLFRKEGQNVTLSCEQNLNHDAMYWYRQDPGQGLRLIYYSQIVNDFQKGDIAEGYSVSREKKESFPLTVTSAQKNPTAFYLCASSSGSWAYEQYFGPGTRLTVT.

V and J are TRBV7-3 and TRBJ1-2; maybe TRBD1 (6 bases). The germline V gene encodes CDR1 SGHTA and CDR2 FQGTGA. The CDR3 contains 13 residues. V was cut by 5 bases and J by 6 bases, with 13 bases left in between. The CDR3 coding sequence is TGTGCCAGCAGCGACACAGGGTACGATGGCTACACCTTC. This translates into CASSDTGYDGYTF.